This T cell receptor (beta chain) is drawn from a study of CXCR3-negative and CXCR3-positive naive CD8 T cells. Study-wide points: Memory CD8+ cells showed much lower diversity, while both naive subsets displayed comparably high diversity. Freshly isolated PBMCs were used in most assays, given partial CXCR3 loss after freezing. TRB CDR3s were more hydrophobic in CXCR3-positive than in CXCR3-negative naive cells.

This CDR3 region has 14 residues. CDR1 SEHNR and CDR2 FQNEAQ come from the germline V gene (reference sequence). UMI-labeled TRB cDNA libraries were prepared by 5' RACE. TCRdb reanalyzed the 5' RACE reads and collapses them to one entry per CDR3 protein, without DNA. This sample's clone table lists some 140,000 distinct CDR3 sequences. Notes on this clonotype: As yet, its antigen is unknown.

The sorter processed each CD8+ T cell subset in triplicate at hundreds of thousands of cells apiece. The authors gated naive CD8+ T cells as CD45RO-CCR7+CD27+CD95-. Specimen: naive CXCR3+ CD8+ T cells from blood. Stated subset: CD45RO-CCR7+CD27+CD95- naive CD8+ T cells expressing CXCR3 (TNR3+). This chain uses TRBV7-9 with TRBJ1-1. The sequence was collected from a human donor in good health. Some clones in this sample may be carry-over from other donors' samples. CDR3 sequence: CASSISQSATEAFF.